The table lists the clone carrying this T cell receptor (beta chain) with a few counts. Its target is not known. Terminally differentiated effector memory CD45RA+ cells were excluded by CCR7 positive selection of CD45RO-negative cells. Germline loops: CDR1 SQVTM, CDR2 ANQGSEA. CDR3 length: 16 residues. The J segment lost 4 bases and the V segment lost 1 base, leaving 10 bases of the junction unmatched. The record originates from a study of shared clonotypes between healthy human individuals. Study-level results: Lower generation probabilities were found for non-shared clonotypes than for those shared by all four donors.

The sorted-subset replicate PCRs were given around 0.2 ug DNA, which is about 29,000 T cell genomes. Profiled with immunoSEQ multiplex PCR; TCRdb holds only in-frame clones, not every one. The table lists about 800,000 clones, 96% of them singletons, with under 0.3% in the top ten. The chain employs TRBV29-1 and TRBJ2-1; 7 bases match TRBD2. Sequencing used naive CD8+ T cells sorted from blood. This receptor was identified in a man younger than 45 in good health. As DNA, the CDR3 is TGCAGCGTTGAAGGTTTAGGCGAGCGGGAATACAATGAGCAGTTCTTC. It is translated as CSVEGLGEREYNEQFF.